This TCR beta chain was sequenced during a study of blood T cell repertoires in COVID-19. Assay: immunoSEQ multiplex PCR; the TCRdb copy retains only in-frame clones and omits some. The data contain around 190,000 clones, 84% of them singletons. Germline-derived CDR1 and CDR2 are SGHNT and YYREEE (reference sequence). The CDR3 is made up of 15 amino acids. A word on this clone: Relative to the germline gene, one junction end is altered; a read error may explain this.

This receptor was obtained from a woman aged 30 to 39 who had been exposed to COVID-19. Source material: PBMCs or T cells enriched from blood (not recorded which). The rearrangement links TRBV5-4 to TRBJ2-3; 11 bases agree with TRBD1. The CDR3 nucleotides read TGTGCCAGCAGCCTCGGGGCCGGACAGGGGGCAGAAGGTGGTTTT. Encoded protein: CASSLGAGQGAEGGF.